The subject of this entry is one T cell receptor (beta chain). The antigen remains undetermined. The CDR3 has 15 residues. After removal of 2 bases from V and 3 bases from J, the junction contained 4 bases not matched to a gene. CDR1 is SGHTA and CDR2 is FQGNSA in the germline V gene. Profiling relied on immunoSEQ multiplex PCR, and the TCRdb table lists in-frame clones only, not all of them. Among about 100,000 clones listed, roughly nine tenths were seen once. The sample comes from a study of T cell responses to AZD1222 COVID-19 vaccine. Study as a whole: Second-dose intervals near 4 or 12 weeks were combined. Study-wide results and caveats: Repertoires in all cases were sampled only once the peak T cell response had passed. Most donors were white British and more were female, and clonal diversity was possibly underestimated. Breadth and depth of Spike-specific TCRs rose after two AZD1222 doses.

The TCR originated in an adult in good health. This rearrangement joins TRBV7-2 to TRBJ1-1; 9 positions match TRBD1. The sample in question was peripheral blood, obtained on day 0 of AZD1222 vaccination. The CDR3 DNA reads as TGTGCCAGCAGCTTATGGACAGGGGCCGACACTGAAGCTTTCTTT. Amino acid sequence: CASSLWTGADTEAFF.